A selection of T cell receptor beta chains follows, all from one sample in a study of control samples from healthy donors and cancer patients. Some clones are missing from TCRdb's copy, which holds only in-frame ones; the method was immunoSEQ multiplex PCR. The sample has tens of thousands of clones, 94% seen once. The sample consisted of blood. These receptors came from a man aged 30-40 years in good health. Both conserved end residues are part of each CDR3. Fields, in order: CDR3 length, J gene, V gene, clone size, D gene, CDR3 DNA, CDR3 protein. A D gene is named only where the DNA matches it firmly. Expanded clones get a size class; other rows say once, few or many, or leave the size out.

length: 14
J: TRBJ1-2
V: TRBV11-2
size: -
D: -
DNA: TGTGCCAGCAGCTTAAGGGACGGGACTGGGGGCTACACCTTC
CDR3: CASSLRDGTGGYTF

length: 19
J: TRBJ2-1
V: TRBV4-1
size: -
D: TRBD2
DNA: TGCGCCAGCAGCCCCGGGACTAGCGGGGGGGTTCCCTCCTACAATGAGCAGTTCTTC
CDR3: CASSPGTSGGVPSYNEQFF

length: 17
J: TRBJ2-7
V: TRBV28
size: -
D: -
DNA: TGTGCCAGCAGTTTACCAAAAACAGCCCCCCATCACAGGGAGCAGTACTTC
CDR3: CASSLPKTAPHHREQYF

length: 17
J: TRBJ1-4
V: TRBV14
size: -
D: -
DNA: TGTGCCAGCAGCCACCCTCCCGGACAGAAATCTAATGAAAAACTGTTTTTT
CDR3: CASSHPPGQKSNEKLFF

length: 15
J: TRBJ2-2
V: TRBV30
size: -
D: -
DNA: TGTGCCTGGAGCGTGGGGAGGCCGAACACCGGGGAGCTGTTTTTT
CDR3: CAWSVGRPNTGELFF

length: 12
J: TRBJ1-6
V: TRBV28
size: once
D: -
DNA: TGTGCCAGCAGTTCCACCATTTCACCCCTCCACTTT
CDR3: CASSSTISPLHF

length: 16
J: TRBJ2-3
V: TRBV4-2
size: -
D: TRBD2
DNA: TGTGCCAGCAGGCAGTCCAGCGGGAGGGCCGGAGATACGCAGTATTTT
CDR3: CASRQSSGRAGDTQYF

length: 15
J: TRBJ1-2
V: TRBV6-6
size: once
D: TRBD1
DNA: TGTGCCAGCAGTTACCCTCGGACAGGGGGCTTCGGCTACACCTTC
CDR3: CASSYPRTGGFGYTF

length: 13
J: TRBJ2-1
V: TRBV18
size: -
D: -
DNA: TGTGCCAGCTCACCGCCAGCATACAATGAGCAGTTCTTC
CDR3: CASSPPAYNEQFF

length: 13
J: TRBJ1-1
V: TRBV5-6
size: -
D: -
DNA: TGTGCCAGCAGCTTGGACAGGAACACTGAAGCTTTCTTT
CDR3: CASSLDRNTEAFF

length: 12
J: TRBJ2-2
V: TRBV7-3
size: -
D: -
DNA: TGTGCCAGCAGCTTAAGCACCGGGGAGCTGTTTTTT
CDR3: CASSLSTGELFF

length: 17
J: TRBJ1-6
V: TRBV9
size: -
D: TRBD1
DNA: TGTGCCAGCAGCGTAGGTCCGGGGACAGCGATTAATTCACCCCTCCACTTT
CDR3: CASSVGPGTAINSPLHF

length: 13
J: TRBJ1-2
V: TRBV25-1
size: -
D: -
DNA: TGTGCCAGCAGTCCGGGGGGGAACTATGGCTACACCTTC
CDR3: CASSPGGNYGYTF

length: 18
J: TRBJ2-3
V: TRBV7-8
size: -
D: -
DNA: TGTGCCAGCAGCTCTGGCAAATTTTCTGGCGGGGTCACAGATACGCAGTATTTT
CDR3: CASSSGKFSGGVTDTQYF

length: 15
J: TRBJ1-2
V: TRBV5-1
size: -
D: -
DNA: TGCGCCAGCACCTTGGACGGTTTGGGAAGTGGTGGCTACACCTTC
CDR3: CASTLDGLGSGGYTF

length: 16
J: TRBJ1-1
V: TRBV18
size: -
D: -
DNA: TGTGCCAGCTCAACTTCTACCGTTACTCCAGACACTGAAGCTTTCTTT
CDR3: CASSTSTVTPDTEAFF

length: 14
J: TRBJ1-5
V: TRBV6-5
size: -
D: -
DNA: TGTGCCAGCAGTCGGGACCGCCCGGATCAGCCCCAGCATTTT
CDR3: CASSRDRPDQPQHF

length: 13
J: TRBJ1-1
V: TRBV4-1
size: -
D: -
DNA: TGCGCCAGCAGCCAAGATCCGAAGACAGAAGCTTTCTTT
CDR3: CASSQDPKTEAFF

length: 16
J: TRBJ2-7
V: TRBV27
size: -
D: TRBD1
DNA: TGTGCCAGCAGTTTATGGACAGGGCCGAGCTCCTACGAGCAGTACTTC
CDR3: CASSLWTGPSSYEQYF

length: 15
J: TRBJ2-7
V: TRBV6-1
size: -
D: TRBD1
DNA: TGTGCCAGCAGTGACCAAGGACAGGGCGCCTACGAGCAGTACTTC
CDR3: CASSDQGQGAYEQYF

length: 13
J: TRBJ2-5
V: TRBV13
size: -
D: -
DNA: TGTGCCAGCAGCTTAGGCCGCAAGGAGACCCAGTACTTC
CDR3: CASSLGRKETQYF

length: 15
J: TRBJ1-6
V: TRBV6-5
size: -
D: -
DNA: TGTGCCAGCAGTTACTCTGACAACTATAATTCACCCCTCCACTTT
CDR3: CASSYSDNYNSPLHF

length: 18
J: TRBJ1-1
V: TRBV18
size: -
D: -
DNA: TGTGCCAGCTCACCCCGGGACACCGGACCGACCATGAACACTGAAGCTTTCTTT
CDR3: CASSPRDTGPTMNTEAFF

length: 18
J: TRBJ2-5
V: TRBV5-1
size: -
D: -
DNA: TGCGCCACCTCTGAGAAGGGCAGGGGTAAAGCTGCGCTGGAGACCCAGTACTTC
CDR3: CATSEKGRGKAALETQYF

length: 15
J: TRBJ1-5
V: TRBV5-8
size: -
D: -
DNA: TGTGCCAGCAGCTTTATACAGGTTGGGGATCAGCCCCAGCATTTT
CDR3: CASSFIQVGDQPQHF

length: 15
J: TRBJ2-3
V: TRBV5-1
size: -
D: TRBD1
DNA: TGCGCCAGCAGCTTGTTGGGCAGGGGGCCAGATACGCAGTATTTT
CDR3: CASSLLGRGPDTQYF

length: 13
J: TRBJ1-6
V: TRBV10-3
size: -
D: -
DNA: TGTGCCATCAGTGAGTCCTCAGTTTCACCCCTCCACTTT
CDR3: CAISESSVSPLHF

length: 17
J: TRBJ2-5
V: TRBV3-1/TRBV3-2
size: few
D: -
DNA: TGTGCCAGCAGCCAAGGGGACTTCGGACCAAGCCAAGAGACCCAGTACTTC
CDR3: CASSQGDFGPSQETQYF

length: 15
J: TRBJ1-1
V: TRBV25-1
size: -
D: -
DNA: TGTGCCAGCAGTGAGGGGTGGTCGGGAAACGTCGAAGCTTTCTTT
CDR3: CASSEGWSGNVEAFF

length: 16
J: TRBJ1-1
V: TRBV5-1
size: -
D: TRBD1
DNA: TGCGCCAGCAGCCTGACAGGGTTGCAGATGAACACTGAAGCTTTCTTT
CDR3: CASSLTGLQMNTEAFF

length: 15
J: TRBJ2-5
V: TRBV6-1
size: -
D: TRBD2
DNA: TGTGCCAGCAGTGAACTAGCGGGGGGCCAAGAGACCCAGTACTTC
CDR3: CASSELAGGQETQYF